This is a list of T cell receptor beta chains from one sample in a study of human T cells and chemical hapten exposure. TCRdb called the RACE reads again in MiXCR, with one record for every CDR3 protein. The sample shows around 99,000 distinct CDR3 sequences, roughly a tenth of them seen only once. Specimen: whole blood, collected in connection with sensitization to the hapten diphenylcyclopropenone (DPC). These receptors all stem from a woman aged 40 to 55 with alopecia areata. Some clones in this sample may be carry-over from other donors' samples. CDR3s include the opening cysteine and the closing phenylalanine or tryptophan. Each record gives: CDR3 length, V gene, D gene, J gene, clone size, CDR3 protein, CDR3 DNA. A D gene is named only where the DNA matches it firmly. Size is omitted from some rows. Given values are once, few, many or a class for expanded clones.

19	TRBV2	-	TRBJ1-2	few	CASSEEAGSHLVSGYGYTF	TGTGCCAGCAGTGAAGAGGCAGGGTCTCATTTAGTGTCCGGGTATGGCTACACCTTC
13	TRBV6-6	-	TRBJ2-7	many	CASRKDGTYEQYF	TGTGCCAGCAGAAAGGACGGGACCTACGAGCAGTACTTC
14	TRBV2	-	TRBJ1-6	many	CASSEEGRVSPLHF	TGTGCCAGCAGTGAAGAAGGGCGGGTTTCACCCCTCCACTTT
13	TRBV11-3	-	TRBJ2-5	-	CASSLSIRETQYF	TGTGCCAGCAGCTTATCTATAAGAGAGACCCAGTACTTC
12	TRBV20-1	-	TRBJ1-1	few	CSARDQGTEAFF	TGCAGTGCTAGAGATCAGGGCACTGAAGCTTTCTTT
15	TRBV7-2	-	TRBJ1-6	many	CASSLRMGAISPLHF	TGTGCCAGCAGCCTCCGGATGGGGGCAATCTCACCCCTCCACTTT
16	TRBV20-1	TRBD1	TRBJ2-3	few	CSARDDEGASTDTQYF	TGCAGTGCTAGAGATGACGAGGGGGCTAGCACAGATACGCAGTATTTT
14	TRBV5-4	-	TRBJ1-2	few	CASSLDRASYGYTF	TGTGCCAGCAGCTTGGACCGGGCTAGCTATGGCTACACCTTC
14	TRBV28	-	TRBJ2-5	many	CASRSVGGRETQYF	TGTGCCAGCAGATCAGTCGGGGGTAGGGAGACCCAGTACTTC
15	TRBV6-1	TRBD1	TRBJ1-6	many	CASSLGDRENSPLHF	TGTGCCAGCAGCCTTGGTGACAGGGAAAATTCACCCCTCCACTTT
16	TRBV4-3	-	TRBJ2-1	many	CASSQEIGGSYNEQFF	TGCGCCAGCAGCCAGGAAATAGGGGGCTCCTACAATGAGCAGTTCTTC
15	TRBV2	TRBD2	TRBJ2-5	many	CASSERGLPGETQYF	TGTGCCAGCAGTGAAAGGGGACTACCCGGGGAGACCCAGTACTTC
13	TRBV10-3	-	TRBJ1-2	-	CAISMEATYRYTF	TGTGCCATCAGTATGGAAGCTACCTATCGCTACACCTTC
19	TRBV18	-	TRBJ2-6	many	CASSPASPTLFSGANVLTF	TGTGCCAGCTCACCAGCCAGCCCCACCTTATTCTCTGGGGCCAACGTCCTGACTTTC
15	TRBV6-2/TRBV6-3	TRBD2	TRBJ2-1	-	CASSLDAGGNNEQFF	TGTGCCAGCAGTTTGGACGCGGGGGGTAACAATGAGCAGTTCTTC
14	TRBV9	-	TRBJ1-1	-	CASSLSGEGTEAFF	TGTGCCAGCAGCCTTAGTGGGGAGGGCACTGAAGCTTTCTTT
15	TRBV24-1	-	TRBJ1-2	many	CATSDARAGGYGYTF	TGTGCCACCAGTGATGCGCGGGCAGGTGGATATGGCTACACCTTC
15	TRBV27	-	TRBJ2-1	few	CASSFPLAPYNEQFF	TGTGCCAGCAGTTTTCCGCTAGCCCCCTACAATGAGCAGTTCTTC
14	TRBV12-3/TRBV12-4	TRBD2	TRBJ2-7	few	CASSRAPTSFEQYF	TGTGCCAGCAGCCGCGCCCCGACTAGCTTCGAGCAGTACTTC
15	TRBV28	-	TRBJ2-1	many	CASTGGGRGLGEQFF	TGTGCCAGCACTGGAGGGGGCAGAGGATTAGGGGAGCAGTTCTTC
11	TRBV7-2	-	TRBJ2-1	few	CASTRNNEQFF	TGTGCCAGCACTAGGAACAATGAGCAGTTCTTC
14	TRBV11-2	-	TRBJ2-5	-	CASSPGWNQETQYF	TGTGCCAGCAGCCCAGGTTGGAACCAAGAGACCCAGTACTTC
16	TRBV11-2	TRBD2	TRBJ2-4	-	CASSLAVASGKNIQYF	TGTGCCAGCAGCTTAGCTGTCGCTAGCGGAAAAAACATTCAGTACTTC
14	TRBV3-1	-	TRBJ1-6	-	CASSQAGGSSPLHF	TGTGCCAGCAGCCAGGCGGGAGGGAGTTCACCCCTCCACTTT
14	TRBV24-1	-	TRBJ1-5	many	CATSDPRLGGPQHF	TGTGCCACCAGTGATCCGAGACTTGGGGGGCCCCAGCATTTT
11	TRBV7-9	-	TRBJ1-4	few	CASSFGDKLFF	TGTGCCAGCAGCTTCGGAGACAAACTGTTTTTT
17	TRBV7-8	-	TRBJ2-1	few	CASSLKPFPGSYNEQFF	TGTGCCAGCAGCTTAAAACCTTTCCCGGGCTCCTACAATGAGCAGTTCTTC
15	TRBV5-6	-	TRBJ2-6	many	CASSLSDLWANVLTF	TGTGCCAGCAGCTTGTCCGACCTCTGGGCCAACGTCCTGACTTTC
15	TRBV7-2	TRBD1	TRBJ1-4	-	CASSYMGQSNEKLFF	TGTGCCAGCAGCTATATGGGACAGTCTAATGAAAAACTGTTTTTT
12	TRBV11-3	-	TRBJ2-1	many	CASSLDRNEQFF	TGTGCCAGCAGCTTAGATAGGAATGAGCAGTTCTTC
14	TRBV6-2/TRBV6-3	TRBD1	TRBJ2-5	-	CASSYHRDRETQYF	TGTGCCAGCAGTTACCACCGGGACAGGGAGACCCAGTACTTC
12	TRBV11-2	-	TRBJ2-1	few	CASSYGPNEQFF	TGTGCCAGCAGCTACGGCCCCAATGAGCAGTTCTTC
16	TRBV11-2	TRBD1	TRBJ2-7	-	CASSLTRDRAPYEQYF	TGTGCCAGCAGCCTTACCCGGGACAGGGCCCCCTACGAGCAGTACTTC
15	TRBV7-6	-	TRBJ2-3	-	CASSPMGQLTDTQYF	TGTGCCAGCAGCCCGATGGGCCAGCTCACAGATACGCAGTATTTT
11	TRBV5-1	-	TRBJ1-2	few	CASSLGTGYTF	TGCGCCAGCAGCTTGGGTACCGGCTACACCTTC
15	TRBV6-2/TRBV6-3	TRBD1	TRBJ2-3	few	CASSFGQESTDTQYF	TGTGCCAGCAGTTTTGGACAGGAGAGCACAGATACGCAGTATTTT
16	TRBV12-3/TRBV12-4	TRBD2	TRBJ2-2	few	CASKYPGLVNTGELFF	TGTGCCAGCAAATACCCGGGACTAGTAAACACCGGGGAGCTGTTTTTT
13	TRBV4-1	-	TRBJ1-2	-	CASSNSFDYGYTF	TGCGCCAGCAGCAACAGTTTTGACTATGGCTACACCTTC
16	TRBV9	TRBD2	TRBJ2-1	few	CASSVVPSGGAHEQFF	TGTGCCAGCAGCGTAGTCCCTAGCGGGGGGGCCCATGAGCAGTTCTTC
13	TRBV7-6	-	TRBJ2-1	many	CASSQEPTDEQFF	TGTGCCAGCAGCCAAGAACCGACGGACGAGCAGTTCTTC
17	TRBV6-5	TRBD1	TRBJ2-1	many	CATKETGTAISYNEQFF	TGTGCCACCAAGGAGACCGGGACAGCCATCTCCTACAATGAGCAGTTCTTC
13	TRBV5-1	TRBD1	TRBJ1-2	many	CASSLSQGAGYTF	TGCGCCAGCAGCTTATCTCAGGGGGCTGGCTACACCTTC
18	TRBV12-3/TRBV12-4	-	TRBJ1-5	few	CASSLALRTEYSNQPQHF	TGTGCCAGCAGTTTAGCGCTCCGGACAGAGTATAGCAATCAGCCCCAGCATTTT
9	TRBV25-1	-	TRBJ2-7	few	CATLDEQYF	TGTGCCACCCTCGATGAGCAGTACTTC
17	TRBV5-4	-	TRBJ2-4	many	CASSPDPGLPPTDIQYF	TGTGCCAGCAGCCCCGATCCGGGACTCCCCCCGACGGACATTCAGTACTTC
13	TRBV5-1	TRBD1	TRBJ2-7	many	CASSTGQGYEQYF	TGCGCCAGCAGCACGGGACAGGGCTACGAGCAGTACTTC